A selection of T cell receptor beta chains follows, all from one sample in a study of T-cell memory formation after mild COVID-19. MiXCR, run by TCRdb on the 5' RACE reads, gives a single entry per CDR3 protein. This table has about 340,000 distinct CDR3 sequences, under 15% appearing once. The sample consisted of PBMCs or a T cell subset sorted from them (not recorded which). These TCRs come from a man between 18 and 29 years old who had mild COVID-19 (a few samples of this study predate the infection). Cell type and time point are not known. Both conserved end residues are part of each CDR3. A D gene is named only where the DNA matches it firmly. Clone sizes are given selectively: once, few, many, or a class where the clone is expanded.

D: TRBD1
V: TRBV5-1
size: NA
J: TRBJ1-2
DNA: TGCGCCAGCAGCGGATGGACAGGGGGCGACGGCTACACCTTC
CDR3: CASSGWTGGDGYTF

D: NA
V: TRBV7-6
size: many
J: TRBJ1-5
DNA: TGTGCCAGCAGCTTAGGTGCGGGTCAGCCCCAGCATTTT
CDR3: CASSLGAGQPQHF

D: NA
V: TRBV12-3/TRBV12-4
size: NA
J: TRBJ2-2
DNA: TGTGCCAGCAGTTTGCAGGGGACGATGTTTGTTGCCGGGGAGCTGTTTTTT
CDR3: CASSLQGTMFVAGELFF

D: TRBD1
V: TRBV12-3/TRBV12-4
size: few
J: TRBJ2-1
DNA: TGTGCCAGCAGTTCACAGGGGGGATACAATGAGCAGTTCTTC
CDR3: CASSSQGGYNEQFF

D: TRBD2
V: TRBV18
size: NA
J: TRBJ2-3
DNA: TGTGCCAGCTCACGCCGGCCAGCGGGGGGGACTAGCACAGATACGCAGTATTTT
CDR3: CASSRRPAGGTSTDTQYF

D: TRBD2
V: TRBV5-1
size: few
J: TRBJ2-4
DNA: TGCGCCAGCAGTAGGAGCGGGGGAAACATTCAGTACTTC
CDR3: CASSRSGGNIQYF

D: NA
V: TRBV5-1
size: NA
J: TRBJ2-1
DNA: TGCGCCAGCAGCCCGGAGGCGGGAACCTACAATGAGCAGTTCTTC
CDR3: CASSPEAGTYNEQFF

D: NA
V: TRBV12-3/TRBV12-4
size: NA
J: TRBJ1-2
DNA: TGTGCCAGCAGTTTTTCAGCGGACAACTATGGCTACACCTTC
CDR3: CASSFSADNYGYTF

D: NA
V: TRBV20-1
size: many
J: TRBJ1-2
DNA: TGCAGTGCCCTGGGGGGAGAGCCTGCTAACTATGGCTACACCTTC
CDR3: CSALGGEPANYGYTF

D: TRBD1
V: TRBV5-5
size: NA
J: TRBJ2-5
DNA: TGTGCCAGCAGATTCTGGGACAGGGGTTTGGAGACCCAGTACTTC
CDR3: CASRFWDRGLETQYF

D: TRBD1
V: TRBV5-4
size: few
J: TRBJ2-2
DNA: TGTGCCAGCACCCGGGGGAACAGGGGGCAATACACCGGGGAGCTGTTTTTT
CDR3: CASTRGNRGQYTGELFF

D: NA
V: TRBV29-1
size: NA
J: TRBJ2-7
DNA: TGCAGCGTTGTGCGGGACAACTCCTACGAGCAGTACTTC
CDR3: CSVVRDNSYEQYF

D: NA
V: TRBV3-1
size: few
J: TRBJ2-7
DNA: TGTGCCAGCAGCCAAGACCACTACGAGCAGTACTTC
CDR3: CASSQDHYEQYF

D: TRBD1
V: TRBV2
size: few
J: TRBJ2-1
DNA: TGTGCCAGCCTTAACAGGGGCGATGAGCAGTTCTTC
CDR3: CASLNRGDEQFF

D: NA
V: TRBV5-8
size: NA
J: TRBJ1-1
DNA: TGTGCCAGCAGCCAACCCCCTGACGCTGAAGCTTTCTTT
CDR3: CASSQPPDAEAFF

D: TRBD2
V: TRBV4-2
size: NA
J: TRBJ2-1
DNA: TGTGCCAGCAGCTCTGACTTCGGGGGGAGCTCCTACAATGAGCAGTTCTTC
CDR3: CASSSDFGGSSYNEQFF

D: NA
V: TRBV15
size: NA
J: TRBJ2-5
DNA: TGTGCCACCAGGGGGGGTGGGGAGACCCAGTACTTC
CDR3: CATRGGGETQYF

D: NA
V: TRBV7-3
size: few
J: TRBJ2-1
DNA: TGTGCCAGCAGCTTTGGTTTTGGACGCAATGAGCAGTTCTTC
CDR3: CASSFGFGRNEQFF

D: NA
V: TRBV10-3
size: many
J: TRBJ2-3
DNA: TGTGCCATCAGTCCCGGGAGCACAGATACGCAGTATTTT
CDR3: CAISPGSTDTQYF

D: NA
V: TRBV6-4
size: NA
J: TRBJ1-1
DNA: TGTGCCAACCCGAACACTGAAGCTTTCTTT
CDR3: CANPNTEAFF

D: TRBD1
V: TRBV11-2
size: NA
J: TRBJ1-2
DNA: TGTGCCAGCAGCTTGCAGGGGGAGATCGGCGGCTACACCTTC
CDR3: CASSLQGEIGGYTF

D: NA
V: TRBV5-1
size: many
J: TRBJ2-3
DNA: TGTGCCAGCAGCTTAGACGGCACAGATACGCAGTATTTT
CDR3: CASSLDGTDTQYF

D: NA
V: TRBV12-3/TRBV12-4
size: many
J: TRBJ2-7
DNA: TGTGCCAGCAGTTTAGGCCACGAGCAGTACTTC
CDR3: CASSLGHEQYF

D: NA
V: TRBV6-2/TRBV6-3
size: NA
J: TRBJ1-5
DNA: TGTGCCAGCAGTTACCTAGCGTCACAGCCCCAGCATTTT
CDR3: CASSYLASQPQHF

D: TRBD1
V: TRBV7-2
size: many
J: TRBJ1-6
DNA: TGTGCCAGCAGCTGGGGACAGGGGGTTCGGTCACCCCTCCACTTT
CDR3: CASSWGQGVRSPLHF

D: NA
V: TRBV10-3
size: many
J: TRBJ2-2
DNA: TGTGCCACCAGTGACACCACCACCGGGGAGCTGTTTTTT
CDR3: CATSDTTTGELFF

D: TRBD1
V: TRBV4-3
size: NA
J: TRBJ2-7
DNA: TGCGCCAGCAGCCACCGCCCGAGGGGGCAGGACGAGCAGTACTTC
CDR3: CASSHRPRGQDEQYF

D: TRBD1
V: TRBV4-2
size: few
J: TRBJ2-5
DNA: TGTGCCAGCAGCCCCGGGGAACAGGGGGCGAAAGAGACCCAGTACTTC
CDR3: CASSPGEQGAKETQYF